This record covers a single T cell receptor beta chain. Other DNA sequences within the sample encode an identical CDR3. This CDR3 comprises 13 residues. Germline V CDR1 and CDR2: KGHSH, LQKENI. With 4 bases clipped from V and 3 bases from J, the junction kept 2 bases outside the gene matches. The data were produced by immunoSEQ multiplex PCR, yet TCRdb's version contains in-frame clones alone and is incomplete. The profile shows 550,000 to 850,000 clones, approximately 79% of them singletons. The data belong to a study of shared clonotypes between healthy human individuals. The TCR comes from a woman in her twenties or thirties in good health. The rearrangement uses TRBV18 and TRBJ2-7; 8 bases align to TRBD1. Sequencing used memory CD4+ T cells sorted from blood. Noted subset: CD45RA-negative fraction. The CDR3 DNA reads TGTGCCAGCTCACAACAGGGGGGCTACGAGCAGTACTTC. Translation: CASSQQGGYEQYF.